This T cell receptor beta chain originates from a study of circulating and synovial CD4+ cells in juvenile arthritis. Libraries were prepared by immunoSEQ multiplex PCR; TCRdb keeps only in-frame clonotypes and omits some of them. The sample carries about 30,000 clones, around 93% recorded once. Germline values: CDR1 SGHRS, CDR2 YFSETQ. The length of the CDR3 is 16 residues. V was pared by 6 bases and J by 2 bases, with 12 bases of the junction left unmatched. The chain carries TRBV5-1 and TRBJ2-5; 8 nucleotides line up with TRBD1. The sample was CD4+ T cells from blood. The sequence was collected from a human donor with juvenile idiopathic arthritis. The CDR3 bases are TGCGCCAGCACCACAACGATAGGACAGGGACAAGAGACCCAGTACTTC. It encodes CASTTTIGQGQETQYF.